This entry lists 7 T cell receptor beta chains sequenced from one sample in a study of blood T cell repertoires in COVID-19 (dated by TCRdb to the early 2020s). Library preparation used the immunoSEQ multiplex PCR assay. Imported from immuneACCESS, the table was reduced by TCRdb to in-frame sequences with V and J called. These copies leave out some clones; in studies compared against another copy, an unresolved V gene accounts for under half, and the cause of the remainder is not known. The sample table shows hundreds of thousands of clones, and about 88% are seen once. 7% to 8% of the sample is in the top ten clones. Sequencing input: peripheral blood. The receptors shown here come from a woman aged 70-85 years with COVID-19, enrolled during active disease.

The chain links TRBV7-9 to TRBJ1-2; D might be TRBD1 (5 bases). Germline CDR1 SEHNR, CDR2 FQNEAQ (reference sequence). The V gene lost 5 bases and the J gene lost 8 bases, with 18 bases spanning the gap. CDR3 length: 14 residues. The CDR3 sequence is CASSRQTGEEGYTF. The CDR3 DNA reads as TGTGCCAGCAGCAGACAGACGGGGGAAGAGGGCTACACCTTC.

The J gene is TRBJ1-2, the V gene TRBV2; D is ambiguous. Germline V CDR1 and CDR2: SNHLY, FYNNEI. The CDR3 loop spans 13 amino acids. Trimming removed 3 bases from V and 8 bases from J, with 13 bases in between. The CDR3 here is CASSDRSGRGYTF. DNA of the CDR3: TGTGCCAGCAGTGATAGGTCCGGGAGGGGCTACACCTTC.

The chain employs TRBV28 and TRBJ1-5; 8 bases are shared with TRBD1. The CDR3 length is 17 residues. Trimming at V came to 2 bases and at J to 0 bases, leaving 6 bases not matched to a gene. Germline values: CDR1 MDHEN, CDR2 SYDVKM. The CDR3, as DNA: TGTGCCAGCAGTTTACGGACAGGGATTATTAGCAATCAGCCCCAGCATTTT. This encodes CASSLRTGIISNQPQHF.

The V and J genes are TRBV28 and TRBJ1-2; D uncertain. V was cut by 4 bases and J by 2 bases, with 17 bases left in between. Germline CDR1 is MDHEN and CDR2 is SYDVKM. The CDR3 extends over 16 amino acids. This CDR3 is CASSSDTPGNNYGYTF. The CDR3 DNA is TGTGCCAGCAGTTCCGACACGCCGGGAAACAACTATGGCTACACCTTC.

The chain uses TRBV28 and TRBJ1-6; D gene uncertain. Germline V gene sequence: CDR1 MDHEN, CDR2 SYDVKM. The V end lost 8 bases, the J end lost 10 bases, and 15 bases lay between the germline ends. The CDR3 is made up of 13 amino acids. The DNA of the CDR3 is TGTGCCAGCCGGCGAGGCTCGGGATCACCCCTCCACTTT. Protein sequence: CASRRGSGSPLHF.

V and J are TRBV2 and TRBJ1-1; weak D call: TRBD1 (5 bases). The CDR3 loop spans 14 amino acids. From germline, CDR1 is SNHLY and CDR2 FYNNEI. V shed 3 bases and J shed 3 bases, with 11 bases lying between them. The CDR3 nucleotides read TGTGCCAGCAGTGACGAGGACATATACACTGAAGCTTTCTTT. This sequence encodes CASSDEDIYTEAFF. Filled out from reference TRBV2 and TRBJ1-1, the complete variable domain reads EPEVTQTPSHQVTQMGQEVILRCVPISNHLYFYWYRQILGQKVEFLVSFYNNEISEKSEIFDDQFSVERPDGSNFTLKIRSTKLEDSAMYFCASSDEDIYTEAFFGQGTRLTVV.

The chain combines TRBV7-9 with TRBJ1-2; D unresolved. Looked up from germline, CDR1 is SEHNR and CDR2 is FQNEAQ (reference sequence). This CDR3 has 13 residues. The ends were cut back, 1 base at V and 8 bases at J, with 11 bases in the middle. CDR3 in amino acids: CASSLEPGNGYTF. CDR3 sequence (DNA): TGTGCCAGCAGCTTAGAACCCGGGAACGGCTACACCTTC.